The rows below give T cell receptor beta chains drawn from one sample of a study of blood T cells in healthy people across ages. TCRdb recomputed calls from the 5' RACE reads with MiXCR, one row per CDR3 protein. The sample contains 550,000 to 650,000 distinct CDR3 sequences, roughly a quarter of which appear only once. Separately, the same data were catalogued under a study of T cells of mothers and their children.

Material: blood. These receptors all come from a boy aged 2 to 9 in good health. Both conserved end residues are part of each CDR3. A D gene is named only where the DNA matches it firmly. Size is stated for part of the rows, as once, few or many counts, or as a class when the clone is expanded.

clone size: few
D gene: NA
CDR3 length: 14
J gene: TRBJ1-1
V gene: TRBV3-1
CDR3 protein: CASSTTQGSTEAFF
CDR3 DNA: TGTGCCAGCAGTACAACACAGGGTTCCACTGAAGCTTTCTTT

clone size: few
D gene: TRBD1
CDR3 length: 16
J gene: TRBJ1-3
V gene: TRBV9
CDR3 protein: CASSVGHRGSGNTIYF
CDR3 DNA: TGTGCCAGCAGCGTGGGACACAGGGGATCTGGAAACACCATATATTTT

clone size: few
D gene: NA
CDR3 length: 15
J gene: TRBJ1-1
V gene: TRBV11-2
CDR3 protein: CASSLDSGRRTEAFF
CDR3 DNA: TGTGCCAGCAGCTTAGATTCCGGGAGGAGGACTGAAGCTTTCTTT

clone size: NA
D gene: NA
CDR3 length: 15
J gene: TRBJ2-3
V gene: TRBV7-2
CDR3 protein: CASSQGTGWGDTQYF
CDR3 DNA: TGTGCCAGCAGCCAGGGCACAGGGTGGGGAGATACGCAGTATTTT

clone size: many
D gene: NA
CDR3 length: 14
J gene: TRBJ1-6
V gene: TRBV3-1
CDR3 protein: CASSQGGQNSPLHF
CDR3 DNA: TGTGCCAGCAGCCAAGGAGGACAAAATTCACCCCTCCACTTT

clone size: NA
D gene: TRBD1
CDR3 length: 16
J gene: TRBJ2-7
V gene: TRBV27
CDR3 protein: CASSFTGTAATYEQYF
CDR3 DNA: TGTGCCAGCAGTTTTACCGGGACAGCGGCTACCTACGAGCAGTACTTC

clone size: few
D gene: NA
CDR3 length: 12
J gene: TRBJ2-1
V gene: TRBV1
CDR3 protein: CTSSQLVDEQFF
CDR3 DNA: TGCACCAGCAGCCAACTAGTCGATGAGCAGTTCTTC

clone size: NA
D gene: NA
CDR3 length: 13
J gene: TRBJ2-5
V gene: TRBV20-1
CDR3 protein: CSARDLAQETQYF
CDR3 DNA: TGCAGTGCTAGAGATCTCGCACAAGAGACCCAGTACTTC

clone size: NA
D gene: NA
CDR3 length: 14
J gene: TRBJ2-2
V gene: TRBV3-1
CDR3 protein: CASSRGEVTGELFF
CDR3 DNA: TGTGCCAGCAGCCGCGGGGAAGTCACCGGGGAGCTGTTTTTT

clone size: few
D gene: NA
CDR3 length: 14
J gene: TRBJ1-1
V gene: TRBV5-1
CDR3 protein: CASSHSPGLGEAFF
CDR3 DNA: TGCGCCAGCAGCCACAGCCCGGGGTTGGGTGAAGCTTTCTTT

clone size: NA
D gene: NA
CDR3 length: 15
J gene: TRBJ2-3
V gene: TRBV5-5
CDR3 protein: CASSPTPWSTDTQYF
CDR3 DNA: TGTGCCAGCAGCCCCACGCCTTGGAGCACAGATACGCAGTATTTT

clone size: NA
D gene: TRBD1
CDR3 length: 13
J gene: TRBJ2-5
V gene: TRBV29-1
CDR3 protein: CSGRTGGHETQYF
CDR3 DNA: TGCAGCGGGAGGACAGGGGGCCACGAGACCCAGTACTTC

clone size: NA
D gene: NA
CDR3 length: 13
J gene: TRBJ1-4
V gene: TRBV12-3/TRBV12-4
CDR3 protein: CASSNGGLEKLFF
CDR3 DNA: TGTGCCAGCAGTAACGGCGGGCTTGAAAAACTGTTTTTT

clone size: few
D gene: NA
CDR3 length: 14
J gene: TRBJ1-1
V gene: TRBV7-9
CDR3 protein: CASSLVGEGSEAFF
CDR3 DNA: TGTGCCAGCAGCTTAGTTGGGGAGGGGTCTGAAGCTTTCTTT

clone size: NA
D gene: NA
CDR3 length: 15
J gene: TRBJ2-6
V gene: TRBV29-1
CDR3 protein: CSVKEAGIGANVLTF
CDR3 DNA: TGCAGCGTTAAAGAGGCCGGTATTGGGGCCAACGTCCTGACTTTC

clone size: NA
D gene: NA
CDR3 length: 15
J gene: TRBJ2-5
V gene: TRBV27
CDR3 protein: CASSYLARNQETQYF
CDR3 DNA: TGTGCCAGCAGTTACCTGGCGCGGAACCAAGAGACCCAGTACTTC

clone size: NA
D gene: NA
CDR3 length: 23
J gene: TRBJ2-3
V gene: TRBV21-1
CDR3 protein: CASSIPGQGTRTGGLMPLYTQYF
CDR3 DNA: TGTGCCAGCAGCATTCCGGGACAGGGTACTCGAACCGGCGGCCTAATGCCGTTATATACGCAGTATTTT

clone size: few
D gene: TRBD1
CDR3 length: 15
J gene: TRBJ1-4
V gene: TRBV7-9
CDR3 protein: CASSRTGADNEKLFF
CDR3 DNA: TGTGCCAGCAGCCGTACAGGGGCCGATAATGAAAAACTGTTTTTT

clone size: few
D gene: TRBD1
CDR3 length: 15
J gene: TRBJ2-7
V gene: TRBV5-1
CDR3 protein: CASSLWGTGGAEQYF
CDR3 DNA: TGCGCCAGCAGCCTTTGGGGGACAGGGGGCGCTGAGCAGTACTTC

clone size: few
D gene: NA
CDR3 length: 13
J gene: TRBJ1-2
V gene: TRBV29-1
CDR3 protein: CSVVAEGPSGYTF
CDR3 DNA: TGCAGCGTTGTCGCAGAGGGCCCCTCAGGCTACACCTTC

clone size: NA
D gene: NA
CDR3 length: 15
J gene: TRBJ1-1
V gene: TRBV3-1
CDR3 protein: CASSLAGGSNTEAFF
CDR3 DNA: TGTGCCAGCAGCCTCGCCGGGGGGTCGAACACTGAAGCTTTCTTT

clone size: few
D gene: NA
CDR3 length: 14
J gene: TRBJ2-2
V gene: TRBV12-3/TRBV12-4
CDR3 protein: CASSALQGTGELFF
CDR3 DNA: TGTGCCAGCAGCGCCCTCCAGGGGACCGGGGAGCTGTTTTTT

clone size: NA
D gene: TRBD2
CDR3 length: 15
J gene: TRBJ2-5
V gene: TRBV5-1
CDR3 protein: CASSLERGGEETQYF
CDR3 DNA: TGCGCCAGCAGTCTGGAGCGGGGAGGAGAAGAGACCCAGTACTTC

clone size: few
D gene: NA
CDR3 length: 14
J gene: TRBJ2-7
V gene: TRBV14
CDR3 protein: CASSQGHREYEQYF
CDR3 DNA: TGTGCCAGCAGCCAAGGACACAGAGAATACGAGCAGTACTTC

clone size: once
D gene: NA
CDR3 length: 16
J gene: TRBJ1-1
V gene: TRBV15
CDR3 protein: CATSREPGAWGTEAFF
CDR3 DNA: TGTGCCACCAGCAGAGAACCCGGGGCATGGGGCACTGAAGCTTTCTTT

clone size: NA
D gene: NA
CDR3 length: 14
J gene: TRBJ2-2
V gene: TRBV4-1
CDR3 protein: CASSQVSGSGELFF
CDR3 DNA: TGCGCCAGCAGCCAAGTTTCGGGGAGCGGGGAGCTGTTTTTT

clone size: NA
D gene: TRBD1
CDR3 length: 14
J gene: TRBJ1-1
V gene: TRBV7-2
CDR3 protein: CASTLGTGHTEAFF
CDR3 DNA: TGTGCCAGCACCTTAGGGACAGGACACACTGAAGCTTTCTTT

clone size: few
D gene: NA
CDR3 length: 12
J gene: TRBJ1-1
V gene: TRBV10-1
CDR3 protein: CASTSQGTEAFF
CDR3 DNA: TGCGCCAGCACCTCTCAGGGCACTGAAGCTTTCTTT

clone size: few
D gene: NA
CDR3 length: 14
J gene: TRBJ2-3
V gene: TRBV7-2
CDR3 protein: CASSFGLQADTQYF
CDR3 DNA: TGTGCCAGCAGCTTTGGTCTTCAAGCAGATACGCAGTATTTT

clone size: NA
D gene: NA
CDR3 length: 13
J gene: TRBJ2-1
V gene: TRBV24-1
CDR3 protein: CATSDFWGDEQFF
CDR3 DNA: TGTGCCACCAGTGATTTTTGGGGCGATGAGCAGTTCTTC

clone size: NA
D gene: NA
CDR3 length: 13
J gene: TRBJ2-7
V gene: TRBV15
CDR3 protein: CATSRDFRAEQYF
CDR3 DNA: TGTGCCACCAGCAGAGATTTTCGGGCCGAGCAGTACTTC

clone size: NA
D gene: TRBD1
CDR3 length: 14
J gene: TRBJ2-1
V gene: TRBV2
CDR3 protein: CASRKEPGTDEQFF
CDR3 DNA: TGTGCCAGCAGGAAAGAACCCGGGACAGATGAGCAGTTCTTC

clone size: few
D gene: TRBD1
CDR3 length: 14
J gene: TRBJ2-1
V gene: TRBV7-3
CDR3 protein: CASSPGQGGNEQFF
CDR3 DNA: TGTGCCAGCAGCCCGGGACAGGGAGGGAATGAGCAGTTCTTC

clone size: few
D gene: TRBD1
CDR3 length: 14
J gene: TRBJ2-2
V gene: TRBV12-3/TRBV12-4
CDR3 protein: CASSWTGFDGELFF
CDR3 DNA: TGTGCCAGCAGCTGGACAGGGTTCGACGGGGAGCTGTTTTTT

clone size: NA
D gene: NA
CDR3 length: 12
J gene: TRBJ2-3
V gene: TRBV28
CDR3 protein: CATHEFGDTQYF
CDR3 DNA: TGTGCCACTCATGAGTTTGGAGATACGCAGTATTTT

clone size: few
D gene: NA
CDR3 length: 15
J gene: TRBJ2-1
V gene: TRBV20-1
CDR3 protein: CSARDRSYSYNEQFF
CDR3 DNA: TGCAGTGCTAGAGATAGAAGTTACTCCTACAATGAGCAGTTCTTC

clone size: NA
D gene: TRBD2
CDR3 length: 15
J gene: TRBJ2-5
V gene: TRBV7-2
CDR3 protein: CASSLGGYRGETQYF
CDR3 DNA: TGTGCCAGCAGTTTGGGAGGGTACCGGGGGGAGACCCAGTACTTC

clone size: many
D gene: TRBD1
CDR3 length: 17
J gene: TRBJ1-1
V gene: TRBV7-9
CDR3 protein: CASSFPGTGGLNTEAFF
CDR3 DNA: TGTGCCAGCAGCTTCCCCGGGACAGGGGGTTTGAACACTGAAGCTTTCTTT

clone size: NA
D gene: NA
CDR3 length: 15
J gene: TRBJ1-2
V gene: TRBV6-2/TRBV6-3
CDR3 protein: CASTGRRTFNYGYTF
CDR3 DNA: TGTGCCAGCACCGGCAGGAGAACATTTAACTATGGCTACACCTTC

clone size: few
D gene: NA
CDR3 length: 17
J gene: TRBJ2-4
V gene: TRBV12-5
CDR3 protein: CASGLVLILWPKNIQYF
CDR3 DNA: TGTGCTAGTGGTTTGGTACTTATACTGTGGCCCAAAAACATTCAGTACTTC

clone size: NA
D gene: NA
CDR3 length: 14
J gene: TRBJ2-1
V gene: TRBV10-3
CDR3 protein: CAISEPGTNNEQFF
CDR3 DNA: TGTGCCATCAGTGAGCCGGGGACAAACAATGAGCAGTTCTTC

clone size: NA
D gene: NA
CDR3 length: 15
J gene: TRBJ1-1
V gene: TRBV29-1
CDR3 protein: CSVLPGVLMNTEAFF
CDR3 DNA: TGCAGCGTTCTCCCGGGGGTCCTTATGAACACTGAAGCTTTCTTT

clone size: NA
D gene: NA
CDR3 length: 14
J gene: TRBJ1-1
V gene: TRBV7-3
CDR3 protein: CASSRSPGSTEAFF
CDR3 DNA: TGTGCCAGCAGCCGATCTCCAGGGAGCACTGAAGCTTTCTTT

clone size: NA
D gene: NA
CDR3 length: 17
J gene: TRBJ2-1
V gene: TRBV2
CDR3 protein: CASSEAGPLYTYNEQFF
CDR3 DNA: TGTGCCAGCAGTGAAGCGGGGCCCCTCTATACCTACAATGAGCAGTTCTTC

clone size: NA
D gene: TRBD1
CDR3 length: 16
J gene: TRBJ2-5
V gene: TRBV7-9
CDR3 protein: CASRSLGRGLQEAQYF
CDR3 DNA: TGTGCCAGCAGGAGTTTAGGAAGGGGGCTCCAAGAGGCCCAGTACTTC